This passage covers 10 T cell receptor beta chains from one sample sequenced in a study of prognosis after radiotherapy for stage I lung cancer. With two-round multiplex PCR, TCR beta CDR3 sequences were amplified from genomic DNA. The first round of PCR was done with primers that matched each TRBV and TRBJ gene. TCRdb recomputed calls from the multiplex PCR reads with MiXCR, one row per CDR3 protein. The sample gives about 31,000 distinct CDR3 sequences, around two fifths of which show up once; 15% is in the top ten. The sample here was PBMCs, taken before or after stereotactic body radiation therapy (not recorded which). These receptors were collected from a donor aged 50 or older with non-small cell lung cancer.

This clonotype was picked up many times. The genes are TRBV12-3 or TRBV12-4 and TRBJ2-1; D possibly corresponds to TRBD1 (5 bases). Trimming left V 2 bases short and J 0 bases short, with 5 bases between. The CDR3 sequence is 14 residues long. CDR3 sequence reads: CASSLQGSYNEQFF. The CDR3 coding sequence is TGTGCCAGCAGTTTACAGGGCTCCTACAATGAGCAGTTCTTC.

This clonotype appeared many times. This sequence joins TRBV18 and TRBJ2-7; 11 bases map to TRBD2. Per germline, CDR1 KGHSH and CDR2 LQKENI. V was pared by 3 bases and J by 5 bases, with 6 bases of the junction left unmatched. The CDR3 is made up of 15 amino acids. The CDR3, as DNA: TGTGCCAGCTCACCTACTAGCGGGAGTTTCCACGAGCAGTACTTC. As protein: CASSPTSGSFHEQYF.

CDR3 nucleotides: TGTGCCAGCAGCCAAGATAGGACGTCCACAGATACGCAGTATTTT. It yields the protein CASSQDRTSTDTQYF. V is TRBV4-2 and J is TRBJ2-3; unclear D gene. Trimming took 0 bases from V and 2 from J, leaving 9 bases between them. The germline V gene encodes CDR1 LGHNA and CDR2 YNFKEQ. This CDR3 has 15 amino acids.

To note about this clonotype: A read error is likely here: a far larger clone is one base away. V usage is TRBV7-9 and J usage is TRBJ2-7, with a weak D call TRBD2 (5 bases). Trimming shortened V by 6 bases and J by 6 bases, and 18 bases separated the two germline ends. The CDR3 covers 14 residues. Germline lookup yields CDR1 SEHNR and CDR2 FQNEAQ (reference sequence). The DNA of the CDR3 is TGTGCCAGCAGACAGATCGGGAACCCTCGCGAGCAGTACTTC. It yields the protein CASRQIGNPREQYF.

There are many counts of this clonotype. The J gene is TRBJ2-6, the V gene TRBV5-1; no reliable D call. This CDR3 spans 17 amino acids. Looked up from germline, CDR1 is SGHRS and CDR2 is YFSETQ. Trimming pared 5 bases from V and 2 bases from J, leaving 17 bases between. The chain's CDR3 is CASRSGYPSPGANVLTF. In DNA form, the CDR3 reads TGCGCCAGCAGGTCTGGGTACCCATCTCCTGGGGCCAACGTCCTGACTTTC.

This clonotype appeared many times. This chain uses TRBV18 with TRBJ1-4, with 8 bases aligning to TRBD1. CDR1 and CDR2 (germline): KGHSH, LQKENI. The CDR3 has 16 residues. V was pared by 3 bases and J by 7 bases, with 10 bases of the junction left unmatched. CDR3 in amino acids: CASSPRRGQDSEKLFF. In nucleotides, the CDR3 is TGTGCCAGCTCACCGCGCCGGGGACAGGATTCTGAAAAACTGTTTTTT.

The rearrangement joins TRBV7-2 to TRBJ2-3; D not certain. Germline assignment: CDR1 SGHTA and CDR2 FQGNSA. This CDR3 comprises 13 residues. Trimming removed 4 bases at V and 1 base at J, with 6 bases between. CDR3 in amino acids: CASSWRRTDTQYF. For the CDR3, the DNA is TGTGCCAGCAGCTGGCGGCGCACAGATACGCAGTATTTT.

This clonotype was counted ten times or more. The V gene is TRBV24-1, the J gene TRBJ1-1; no reliable D call. This CDR3 has 13 residues. CDR1 KGHDR and CDR2 SFDVKD come from the germline V gene. Deletions cut 3 bases from V and 5 bases from J, with 9 bases between. The CDR3 reads CATSDPGRTEAFF. For the CDR3, the DNA is TGTGCCACCAGTGATCCCGGCAGAACTGAAGCTTTCTTT.

This clonotype was observed many times. The CDR3 region is CASSPDVDTEAFF. Here the CDR3 DNA reads TGCGCCAGCAGCCCCGACGTTGACACTGAAGCTTTCTTT. The rearrangement uses TRBV5-1 and TRBJ1-1; D is undetermined. This CDR3 spans 13 amino acids. The germline V gene encodes CDR1 SGHRS and CDR2 YFSETQ. V gave up 4 bases and J gave up 3 bases, with 10 bases separating them.

For this clonotype: At one end, the junction sequence differs from germline, possibly due to a read error. The J gene is TRBJ2-6, the V gene TRBV5-1, with D maybe TRBD2 (6 bases). The CDR3 has 16 residues. CDR1 is SGHRS, CDR2 YFSETQ, per germline. This chain's CDR3 is CASSLDPGDGANVMTF. The DNA for the CDR3 is TGCGCCAGCAGCTTGGACCCGGGGGACGGGGCCAACGTCATGACTTTC.